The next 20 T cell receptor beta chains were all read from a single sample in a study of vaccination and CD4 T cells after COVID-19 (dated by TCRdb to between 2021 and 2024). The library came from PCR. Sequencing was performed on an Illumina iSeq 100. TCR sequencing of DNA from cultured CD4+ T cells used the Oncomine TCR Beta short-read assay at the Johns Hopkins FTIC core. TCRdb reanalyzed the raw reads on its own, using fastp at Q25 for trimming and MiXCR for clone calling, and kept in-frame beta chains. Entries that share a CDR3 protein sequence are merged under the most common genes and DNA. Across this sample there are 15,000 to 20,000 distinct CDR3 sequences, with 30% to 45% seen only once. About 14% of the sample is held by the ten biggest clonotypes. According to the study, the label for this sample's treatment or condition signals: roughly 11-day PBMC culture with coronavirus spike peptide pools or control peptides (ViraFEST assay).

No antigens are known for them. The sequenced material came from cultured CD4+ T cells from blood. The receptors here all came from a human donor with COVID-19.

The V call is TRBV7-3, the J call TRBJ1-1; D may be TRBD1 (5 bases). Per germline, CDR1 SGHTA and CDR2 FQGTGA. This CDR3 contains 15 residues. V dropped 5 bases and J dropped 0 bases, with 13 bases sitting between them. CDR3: CASSPPGGVNTEAFF. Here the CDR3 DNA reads TGTGCCAGCAGCCCCCCTGGGGGAGTGAACACTGAAGCTTTCTTT.

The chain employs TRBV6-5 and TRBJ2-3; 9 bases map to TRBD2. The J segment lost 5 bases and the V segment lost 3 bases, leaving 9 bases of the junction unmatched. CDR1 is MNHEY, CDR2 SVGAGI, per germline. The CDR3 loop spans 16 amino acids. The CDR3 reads CASSYKRRGGQDTQYF. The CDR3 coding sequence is TGTGCCAGCAGTTATAAACGGCGGGGGGGGCAAGATACGCAGTATTTT.

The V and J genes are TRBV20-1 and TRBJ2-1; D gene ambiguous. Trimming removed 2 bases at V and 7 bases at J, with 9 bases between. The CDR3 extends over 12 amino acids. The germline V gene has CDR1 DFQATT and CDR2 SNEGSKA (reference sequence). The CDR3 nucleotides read TGCAGTGCTAGAAAACAGAATAATGAGCAGTTCTTC. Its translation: CSARKQNNEQFF.

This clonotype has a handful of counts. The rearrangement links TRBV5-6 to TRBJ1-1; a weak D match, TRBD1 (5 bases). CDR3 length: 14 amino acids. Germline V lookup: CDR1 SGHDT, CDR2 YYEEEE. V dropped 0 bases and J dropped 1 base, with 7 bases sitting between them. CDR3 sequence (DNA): TGTGCCAGCAGCTTGGTAAGGGGGAACACTGAAGCTTTCTTT. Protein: CASSLVRGNTEAFF.

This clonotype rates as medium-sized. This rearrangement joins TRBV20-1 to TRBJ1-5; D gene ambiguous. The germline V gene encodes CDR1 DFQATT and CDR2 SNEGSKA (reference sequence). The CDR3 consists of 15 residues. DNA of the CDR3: TGCAGCCACCTTCGGGTTAGGGATCGACCTCAGCCCCAGCATTTT. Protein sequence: CSHLRVRDRPQPQHF.

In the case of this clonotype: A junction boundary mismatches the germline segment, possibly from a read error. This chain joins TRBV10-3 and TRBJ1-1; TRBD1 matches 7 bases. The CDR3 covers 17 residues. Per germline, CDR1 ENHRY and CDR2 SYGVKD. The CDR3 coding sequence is TGCGCCATCAGTGAGTTAGGTCAGGGGGTCGCGGTATCTGAAGCTTTCTTT. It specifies CAISELGQGVAVSEAFF.

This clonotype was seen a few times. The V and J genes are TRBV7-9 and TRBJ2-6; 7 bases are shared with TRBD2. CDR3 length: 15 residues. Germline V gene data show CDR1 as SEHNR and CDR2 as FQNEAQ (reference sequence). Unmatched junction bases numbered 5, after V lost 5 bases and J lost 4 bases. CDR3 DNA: TGTGCCAGCAGCCGACTAGCTTCAGGGGCCAACGTCCTGACTTTC. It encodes CASSRLASGANVLTF.

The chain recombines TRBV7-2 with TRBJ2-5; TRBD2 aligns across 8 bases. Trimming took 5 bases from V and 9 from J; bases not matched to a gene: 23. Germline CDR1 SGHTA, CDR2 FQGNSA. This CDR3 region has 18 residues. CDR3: CASSLGPGRTSPPQAQYF. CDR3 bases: TGTGCCAGCAGCCTTGGCCCAGGGAGGACTAGCCCACCCCAGGCCCAGTACTTC.

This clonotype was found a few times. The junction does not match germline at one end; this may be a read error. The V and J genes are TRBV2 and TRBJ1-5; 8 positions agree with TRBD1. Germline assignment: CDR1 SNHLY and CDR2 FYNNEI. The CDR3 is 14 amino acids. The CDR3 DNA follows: TGTGCCAGCAGTGAATCAGGGGGCAACCAGCCCCAGCATTTT. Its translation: CASSESGGNQPQHF.

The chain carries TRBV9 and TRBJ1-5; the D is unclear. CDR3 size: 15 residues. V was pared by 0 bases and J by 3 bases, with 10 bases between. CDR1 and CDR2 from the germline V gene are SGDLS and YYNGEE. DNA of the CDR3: TGTGCCAGCAGCGTAGGAGGTTTACCCAATCAGCCCCAGCATTTT. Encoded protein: CASSVGGLPNQPQHF. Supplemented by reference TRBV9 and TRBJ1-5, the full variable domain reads DSGVTQTPKHLITATGQRVTLRCSPRSGDLSVYWYQQSLDQGLQFLIQYYNGEERAKGNILERFSAQQFPDLHSELNLSSLELGDSALYFCASSVGGLPNQPQHFGDGTRLSIL.

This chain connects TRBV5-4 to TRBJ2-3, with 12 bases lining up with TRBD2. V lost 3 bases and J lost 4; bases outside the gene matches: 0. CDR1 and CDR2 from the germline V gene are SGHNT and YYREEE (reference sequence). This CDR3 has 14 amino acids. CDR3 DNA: TGTGCCAGCAGCTCTAGCGGGGGGGCAGATACGCAGTATTTT. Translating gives CASSSSGGADTQYF.

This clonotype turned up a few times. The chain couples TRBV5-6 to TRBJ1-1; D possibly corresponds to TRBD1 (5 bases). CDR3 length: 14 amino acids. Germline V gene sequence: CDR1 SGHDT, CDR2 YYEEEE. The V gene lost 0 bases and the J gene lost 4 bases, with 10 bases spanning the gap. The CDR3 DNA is TGTGCCAGCAGCTTGGGGGGCAAAGGCACTGAAGCTTTCTTT. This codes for CASSLGGKGTEAFF.

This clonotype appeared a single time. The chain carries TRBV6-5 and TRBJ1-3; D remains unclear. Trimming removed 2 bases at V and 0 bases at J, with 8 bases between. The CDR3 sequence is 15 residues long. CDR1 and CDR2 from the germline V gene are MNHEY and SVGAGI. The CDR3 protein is CASSYGQASGNTIYF. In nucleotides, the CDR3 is TGTGCCAGCAGTTACGGTCAGGCCTCTGGAAACACCATATATTTT.

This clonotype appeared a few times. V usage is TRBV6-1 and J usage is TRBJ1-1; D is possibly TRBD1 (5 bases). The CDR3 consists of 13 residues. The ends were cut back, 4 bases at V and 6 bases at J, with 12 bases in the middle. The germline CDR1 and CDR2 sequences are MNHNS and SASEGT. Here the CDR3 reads CASSGWGAAEAFF. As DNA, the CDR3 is TGTGCCAGCAGTGGGTGGGGCGCCGCTGAAGCTTTCTTT.

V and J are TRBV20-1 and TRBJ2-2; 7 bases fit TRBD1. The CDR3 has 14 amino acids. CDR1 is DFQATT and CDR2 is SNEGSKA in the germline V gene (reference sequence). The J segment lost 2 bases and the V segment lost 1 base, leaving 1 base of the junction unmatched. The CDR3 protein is CSARAGGNTGELFF. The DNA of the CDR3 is TGCAGTGCTAGAGCAGGGGGTAACACCGGGGAGCTGTTTTTT.

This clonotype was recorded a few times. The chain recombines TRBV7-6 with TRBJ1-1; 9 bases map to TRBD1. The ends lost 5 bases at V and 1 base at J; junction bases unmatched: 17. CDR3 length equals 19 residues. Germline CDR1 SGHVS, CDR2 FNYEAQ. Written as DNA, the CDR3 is TGTGCCAGCAGCCAGGGGCTGGCTTATGGGACAGGGAGGAACACTGAAGCTTTCTTT. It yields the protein CASSQGLAYGTGRNTEAFF.

The CDR3 reads CASSKTGEETQYF. For the CDR3, the DNA is TGTGCCAGCAGTAAAACAGGGGAAGAGACCCAGTACTTC. The V gene is TRBV11-3, the J gene TRBJ2-5; 7 bases are a match to TRBD1. Trimming took 6 bases from V and 3 from J; bases not matched to a gene: 4. The CDR3 extends over 13 amino acids. CDR1 and CDR2 from the germline V gene are SGHNT and YENEEA.

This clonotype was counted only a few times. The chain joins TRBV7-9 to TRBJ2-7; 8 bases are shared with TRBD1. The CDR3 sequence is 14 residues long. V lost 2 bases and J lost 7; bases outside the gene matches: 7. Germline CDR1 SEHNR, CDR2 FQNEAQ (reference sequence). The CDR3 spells CASSLSRGLEEQYF. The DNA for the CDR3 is TGTGCCAGCAGCTTAAGCAGGGGGCTGGAAGAGCAGTACTTC.

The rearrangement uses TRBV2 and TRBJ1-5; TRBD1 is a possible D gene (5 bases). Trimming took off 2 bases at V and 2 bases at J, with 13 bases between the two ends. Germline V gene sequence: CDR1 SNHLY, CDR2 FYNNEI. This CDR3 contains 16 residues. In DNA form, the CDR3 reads TGTGCCAGCAGTGAATCGGGCAGGGCTGGCAATCAGCCCCAGCATTTT. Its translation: CASSESGRAGNQPQHF.

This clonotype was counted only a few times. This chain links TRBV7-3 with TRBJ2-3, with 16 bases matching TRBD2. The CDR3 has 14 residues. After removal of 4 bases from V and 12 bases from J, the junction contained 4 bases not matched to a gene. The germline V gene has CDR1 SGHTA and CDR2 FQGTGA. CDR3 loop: CASSSGTSGGEQYF. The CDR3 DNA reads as TGTGCCAGCAGCTCCGGGACTAGCGGGGGGGAACAGTATTTT.